Shown below are 19 T cell receptor beta chains from a single sample sequenced in a study of identifying expanded T cells in peripheral blood. Profiled with immunoSEQ multiplex PCR; TCRdb holds only in-frame clones, not every one. The sample shows more than 75,000 clones, approximately 91% of them seen only once. The sequenced material came from blood. The receptors shown here come from a person between 18 and 70 years old in good health.

In its sample, this clone was seen once. The DNA for the CDR3 is TGTGCCAGCAGTTTCGGACAGGGAGGGACTGAAGCTTTCTTT. Translating gives CASSFGQGGTEAFF. The V and J genes are TRBV6-6 and TRBJ1-1, with TRBD1 matching over 8 bases. The junction had 6 bases not matched to a gene; V was cut back by 4 bases and J by 5 bases. In germline, CDR1 is MNHNY, CDR2 SVGAGI (reference sequence). This CDR3 region has 14 residues.

The V call is TRBV28, the J call TRBJ1-5; 7 bases line up with TRBD1. The junction had 1 base not matched to a gene; V was cut back by 4 bases and J by 1 base. The CDR3 totals 14 residues. Germline V lookup: CDR1 MDHEN, CDR2 SYDVKM. The CDR3 DNA reads as TGTGCCAGCAGTTCCAGGGGGAGCAATCAGCCCCAGCATTTT. Amino acid sequence: CASSSRGSNQPQHF.

The V call is TRBV28, the J call TRBJ1-2, with TRBD1 identical over 9 bases. Germline-derived CDR1 and CDR2 are MDHEN and SYDVKM. CDR3 size: 14 residues. With V trimmed by 8 bases and J by 4 bases, 8 bases remained unmatched. This CDR3 reads CASRGTGPTYGYTF. For the CDR3, the DNA is TGTGCCAGCCGGGGGACAGGGCCCACCTATGGCTACACCTTC.

This clone was seen only once. The gene calls are TRBV9 and TRBJ2-5; 7 nucleotides agree with TRBD1. Germline CDR1 reads SGDLS; CDR2 reads YYNGEE. The CDR3 runs 17 residues. V dropped 5 bases and J dropped 3; count of bases not matched to a gene: 16. The CDR3 sequence is CASRDQHRDRRKETQYF. Here the CDR3 DNA reads TGTGCCAGCAGGGACCAACACCGGGACAGAAGGAAAGAGACCCAGTACTTC.

V usage is TRBV6-4 and J usage is TRBJ2-1; 10 nucleotides agree with TRBD2. J gave up 9 bases and V 3 bases, and 5 bases lay outside the gene matches. Germline CDR1 and CDR2: MRHNA and SNTAGT. This CDR3 has 14 amino acids. The DNA of the CDR3 is TGTGCCAGCAGTGATCTAGCGGGAGCCGGTGAGCAGTTCTTC. Its protein product is CASSDLAGAGEQFF.

The DNA of the CDR3 is TGTGCCAGCAGTTACCTTAGCGGCCTGAGCGCAGATACGCAGTATTTT. The encoded protein is CASSYLSGLSADTQYF. This chain uses TRBV28 with TRBJ2-3, with a possible D match to TRBD2 (6 bases). The CDR3 has 16 amino acids. Germline CDR1 and CDR2: MDHEN and SYDVKM. V was trimmed by 4 bases and J by 4 bases, leaving 18 bases between them.

This clone was seen a handful of times. The V gene is TRBV6-5, the J gene TRBJ2-5, with 12 nucleotides matching TRBD2. CDR3 length: 15 amino acids. In germline, CDR1 is MNHEY, CDR2 SVGAGI. The junction had 0 bases not matched to a gene; V was cut back by 0 bases and J by 4 bases. CDR3 coding DNA: TGTGCCAGCAGTTACTCGACTAGCGGGGGAGAGACCCAGTACTTC. Translated: CASSYSTSGGETQYF.

The J gene is TRBJ2-5, the V gene TRBV5-8; 11 bases match TRBD1. Unmatched junction bases numbered 8, after V lost 0 bases and J lost 4 bases. The CDR3 consists of 17 residues. Germline assignment: CDR1 SGHTS and CDR2 YDEGEE. CDR3 sequence: CASSLGDGTGGSETQYF. CDR3 nucleotide sequence: TGTGCCAGCAGCTTGGGGGACGGGACAGGGGGATCAGAGACCCAGTACTTC.

This CDR3 reads CASRLGWGPQETQYF. The CDR3 bases are TGCGCCAGCAGACTGGGGTGGGGACCTCAAGAGACCCAGTACTTC. The J gene is TRBJ2-5, the V gene TRBV5-1; D is perhaps TRBD1 or TRBD2 (5 bases each). Trimming removed 5 bases at V and 2 bases at J, with 16 bases between. This CDR3 comprises 15 residues. Germline V gene lookup returns CDR1 SGHRS and CDR2 YFSETQ.

The chain joins TRBV30 to TRBJ2-5; TRBD1 matches 9 bases. The length of the CDR3 is 14 residues. The V and J ends lost 3 bases and 2 bases, in that order; junction bases with no gene match: 4. Germline lookup yields CDR1 GTSNPN and CDR2 SVGIG (reference sequence). The CDR3 DNA sequence: TGTGCCTGGAGCACCGGACAGGGGCAAGAGACCCAGTACTTC. Translating it yields CAWSTGQGQETQYF. Together with reference TRBV30 and TRBJ2-5, the CDR3 gives the full variable domain: SQTIHQWPATLVQPVGSPLSLECTVEGTSNPNLYWYRQAAGRGLQLLFYSVGIGQISSEVPQNLSASRPQDRQFILSSKKLLLSDSGFYLCAWSTGQGQETQYFGPGTRLLVL.

This clone occurred once. The chain joins TRBV6-6 to TRBJ2-5; D remains unclear. This CDR3 comprises 13 residues. Germline lookup yields CDR1 MNHNY and CDR2 SVGAGI (reference sequence). Trimming shortened V by 8 bases and J by 2 bases, and 12 bases separated the two germline ends. The CDR3 is CASGTDAQETQYF. As DNA, the CDR3 is TGTGCCAGCGGAACTGACGCACAAGAGACCCAGTACTTC.

This clone was picked up a small number of times. The chain is built from TRBV4-2 and TRBJ2-7; TRBD1 matches 11 bases. After removal of 4 bases from V and 2 bases from J, the junction contained 7 bases not matched to a gene. There are 16 residues in the CDR3. In germline, CDR1 is LGHNA, CDR2 YNFKEQ. The CDR3 region is CASSLQPGQGAYEQYF. CDR3 DNA sequence: TGTGCCAGCAGCCTACAGCCGGGACAGGGGGCCTACGAGCAGTACTTC.

The chain couples TRBV4-1 to TRBJ1-2, with TRBD1 identical over 11 bases. This CDR3 comprises 13 residues. Losses at the gene ends were 3 bases for V and 8 bases for J; bases not matched to a gene: 2. The germline V gene has CDR1 MGHRA and CDR2 YSYEKL. CDR3 sequence (DNA): TGCGCCAGCAGCCAGGGACAGGGGGAGGGCTACACCTTC. Its translation is CASSQGQGEGYTF.

The chain uses TRBV10-3 and TRBJ2-3; either TRBD1 or TRBD2 may fit D (5 bases each). V lost 6 bases to trimming and J lost 1 base, with 14 bases between them. Germline CDR1 reads ENHRY; CDR2 reads SYGVKD. This CDR3 region has 15 residues. Here the CDR3 DNA reads TGTGCCATCAGAACCCCGGGACCGCGCACAGATACGCAGTATTTT. Translation: CAIRTPGPRTDTQYF.

The DNA of the CDR3 is TGTGCCAGCAGTTTACCAGGACAGGGGAGGAACGAGCAGTACTTC. Translated, it gives CASSLPGQGRNEQYF. The V call is TRBV27, the J call TRBJ2-7; 9 positions agree with TRBD1. The CDR3 covers 15 residues. Germline CDR1 and CDR2: MNHEY and SMNVEV (reference sequence). The trim removed 2 bases at V and 5 bases at J, leaving 7 bases unmatched.

The genes are TRBV6-1 and TRBJ1-5; no clear D gene. The CDR3 sequence is 14 residues long. The V and J ends lost 7 bases and 3 bases respectively, with 13 bases between them. Germline V gives CDR1 MNHNS, CDR2 SASEGT. As DNA, the CDR3 is TGTGCCAGCACCCTTTCCTCCCCCAATCAGCCCCAGCATTTT. It encodes CASTLSSPNQPQHF.

This clone was seen only once. CDR3 sequence (DNA): TGTGCCAGCAGTCTCCATGGGACCCAGTACTTC. Translation: CASSLHGTQYF. The genes are TRBV6-5 and TRBJ2-5, with unresolved D. V was trimmed by 5 bases and J by 7 bases, leaving 8 bases between them. The CDR3 spans 11 residues. CDR1 and CDR2 (germline): MNHEY, SVGAGI.

V usage is TRBV6-1 and J usage is TRBJ2-5; possibly TRBD2 for D (6 bases). V lost 10 bases and J lost 5, with 14 bases in between. Per germline, CDR1 MNHNS and CDR2 SASEGT. The length of the CDR3 is 12 residues. The CDR3 region has the DNA TGTGCCACGGGGGAGTATTCGGAGACCCAGTACTTC. Its protein is CATGEYSETQYF.

The chain combines TRBV29-1 with TRBJ2-5, with D perhaps matching TRBD2 (6 bases). V lost 6 bases, J lost 9 bases, and 23 bases lay in between. The CDR3 has 14 amino acids. In germline, CDR1 is SQVTM, CDR2 ANQGSEA. Written as DNA, the CDR3 is TGCAGCGTCCGGGAGCGGACTCTTGATGGGGCCCAGTACTTC. Residues: CSVRERTLDGAQYF.